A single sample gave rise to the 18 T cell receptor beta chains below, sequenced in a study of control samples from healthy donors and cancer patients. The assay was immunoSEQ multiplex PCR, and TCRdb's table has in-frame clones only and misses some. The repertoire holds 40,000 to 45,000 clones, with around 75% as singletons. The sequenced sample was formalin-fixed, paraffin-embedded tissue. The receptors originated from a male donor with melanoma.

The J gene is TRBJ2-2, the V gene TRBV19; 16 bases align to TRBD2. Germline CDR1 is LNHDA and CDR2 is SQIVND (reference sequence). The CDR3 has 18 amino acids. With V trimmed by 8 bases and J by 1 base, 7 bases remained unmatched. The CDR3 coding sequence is TGTGCCAGTCCTACAGGGACTAGCGGGAGGGAGAACACCGGGGAGCTGTTTTTT. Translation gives CASPTGTSGRENTGELFF.

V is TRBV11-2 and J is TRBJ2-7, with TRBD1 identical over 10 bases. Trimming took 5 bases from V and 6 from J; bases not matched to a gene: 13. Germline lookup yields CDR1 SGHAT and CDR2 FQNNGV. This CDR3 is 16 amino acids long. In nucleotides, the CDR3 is TGTGCCAGCAGCCCCAACCTTGGGACAGGGGAGACCGAGCAGTACTTC. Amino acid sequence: CASSPNLGTGETEQYF.

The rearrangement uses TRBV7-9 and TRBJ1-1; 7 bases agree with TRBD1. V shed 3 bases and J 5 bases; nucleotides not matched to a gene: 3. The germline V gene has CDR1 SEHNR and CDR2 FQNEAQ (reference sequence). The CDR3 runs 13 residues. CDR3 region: CASSFTGVTEAFF. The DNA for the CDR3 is TGTGCCAGCAGCTTTACAGGGGTGACTGAAGCTTTCTTT.

CDR3 in DNA: TGTGCCAGCAGTTTTGGCCAGCGGGAGGTGGGCAATGAGCAGTTCTTC. This translates into CASSFGQREVGNEQFF. The chain couples TRBV28 to TRBJ2-1; 9 positions match TRBD2. CDR3 length equals 16 residues. The ends lost 3 bases at V and 6 bases at J; junction bases unmatched: 9. Looked up from germline, CDR1 is MDHEN and CDR2 is SYDVKM.

Here the CDR3 reads CASSVAGQGNEKLFF. The CDR3 DNA is TGTGCCAGCAGCGTAGCGGGACAGGGGAATGAAAAACTGTTTTTT. This chain connects TRBV9 to TRBJ1-4; 10 bases line up with TRBD1. Looked up from germline, CDR1 is SGDLS and CDR2 is YYNGEE. The CDR3 spans 15 residues. V gave up 0 bases and J gave up 5 bases; unmatched junction bases: 1.

This CDR3 reads CASSLAFEYYEQYF. The CDR3 DNA is TGTGCCAGCAGCTTAGCTTTCGAGTACTACGAGCAGTACTTC. V usage is TRBV7-2 and J usage is TRBJ2-7; no definite D call. Germline V gene lookup returns CDR1 SGHTA and CDR2 FQGNSA. The CDR3 is 14 amino acids. Trimming took 0 bases from V and 3 from J, leaving 9 bases between them.

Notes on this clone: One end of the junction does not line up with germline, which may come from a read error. CDR3 coding DNA: TGTGCTTGGAAATTGAACACTGAAGCTTTCTTT. This translates into CAWKLNTEAFF. The chain recombines TRBV30 with TRBJ1-1; D is uncertain. CDR1 and CDR2 (germline): GTSNPN, SVGIG (reference sequence). The CDR3 sequence is 11 residues long.

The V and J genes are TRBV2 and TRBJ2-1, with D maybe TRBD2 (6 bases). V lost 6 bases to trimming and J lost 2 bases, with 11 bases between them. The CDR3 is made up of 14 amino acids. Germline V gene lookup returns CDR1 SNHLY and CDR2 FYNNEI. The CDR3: CASRLADTYNEQFF. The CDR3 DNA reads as TGTGCCAGCAGGTTAGCGGATACCTACAATGAGCAGTTCTTC. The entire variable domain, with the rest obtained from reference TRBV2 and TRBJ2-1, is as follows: EPEVTQTPSHQVTQMGQEVILRCVPISNHLYFYWYRQILGQKVEFLVSFYNNEISEKSEIFDDQFSVERPDGSNFTLKIRSTKLEDSAMYFCASRLADTYNEQFFGPGTRLTVL.

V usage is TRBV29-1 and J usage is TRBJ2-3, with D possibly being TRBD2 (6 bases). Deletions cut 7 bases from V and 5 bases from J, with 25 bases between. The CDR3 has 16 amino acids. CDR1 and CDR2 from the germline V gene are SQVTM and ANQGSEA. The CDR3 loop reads CSAGPRGSPYGDTQYF. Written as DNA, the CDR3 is TGCAGCGCTGGGCCCCGGGGGTCTCCCTATGGAGATACGCAGTATTTT.

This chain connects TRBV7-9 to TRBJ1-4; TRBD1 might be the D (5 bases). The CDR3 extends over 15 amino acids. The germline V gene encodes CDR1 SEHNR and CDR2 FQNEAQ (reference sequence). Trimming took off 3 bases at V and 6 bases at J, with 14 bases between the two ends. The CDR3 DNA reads TGTGCCAGCAGCTTCTGGGGGGGAGACGATGAAAAACTGTTTTTT. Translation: CASSFWGGDDEKLFF.

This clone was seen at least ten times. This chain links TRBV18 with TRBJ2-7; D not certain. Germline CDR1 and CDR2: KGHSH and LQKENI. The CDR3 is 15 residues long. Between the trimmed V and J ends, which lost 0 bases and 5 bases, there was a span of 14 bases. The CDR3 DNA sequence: TGTGCCAGCTCACCACCTGCACTCTCCCTCCACGAGCAGTACTTC. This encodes CASSPPALSLHEQYF.

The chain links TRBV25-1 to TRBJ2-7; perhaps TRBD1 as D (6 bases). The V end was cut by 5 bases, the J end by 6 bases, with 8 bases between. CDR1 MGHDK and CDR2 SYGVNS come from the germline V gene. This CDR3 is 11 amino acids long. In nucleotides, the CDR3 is TGTGCCAGCAGTTTACAGGGCGAGCAGTACTTC. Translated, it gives CASSLQGEQYF.

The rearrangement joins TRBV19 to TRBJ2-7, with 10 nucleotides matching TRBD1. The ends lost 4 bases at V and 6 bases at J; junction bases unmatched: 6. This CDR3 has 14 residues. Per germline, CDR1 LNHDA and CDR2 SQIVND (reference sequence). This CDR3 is CASSKFGTGVEQYF. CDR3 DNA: TGTGCCAGTAGTAAATTCGGGACAGGGGTCGAGCAGTACTTC.

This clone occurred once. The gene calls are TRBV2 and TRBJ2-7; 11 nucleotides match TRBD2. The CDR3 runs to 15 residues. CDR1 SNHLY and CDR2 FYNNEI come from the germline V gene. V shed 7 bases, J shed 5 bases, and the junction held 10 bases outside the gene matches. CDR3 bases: TGTGCCAGCACGACTAGCGGGGCCCTTTCCAACGAGCAGTACTTC. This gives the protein CASTTSGALSNEQYF.

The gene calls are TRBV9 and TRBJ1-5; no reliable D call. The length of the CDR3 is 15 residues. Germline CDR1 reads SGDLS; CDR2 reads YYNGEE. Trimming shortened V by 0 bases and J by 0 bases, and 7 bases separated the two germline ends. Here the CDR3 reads CASSVVSYSNQPQHF. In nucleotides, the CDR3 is TGTGCCAGCAGCGTAGTCTCCTATAGCAATCAGCCCCAGCATTTT.

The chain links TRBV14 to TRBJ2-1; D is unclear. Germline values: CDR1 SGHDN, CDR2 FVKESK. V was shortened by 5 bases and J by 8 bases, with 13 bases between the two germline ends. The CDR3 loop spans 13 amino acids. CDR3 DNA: TGTGCCAGCAGCTCGATACCCTGGGATGAGCAGTTCTTC. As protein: CASSSIPWDEQFF. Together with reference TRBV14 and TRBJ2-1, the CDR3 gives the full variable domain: EAGVTQFPSHSVIEKGQTVTLRCDPISGHDNLYWYRRVMGKEIKFLLHFVKESKQDESGMPNNRFLAERTGGTYSTLKVQPAELEDSGVYFCASSSIPWDEQFFGPGTRLTVL.

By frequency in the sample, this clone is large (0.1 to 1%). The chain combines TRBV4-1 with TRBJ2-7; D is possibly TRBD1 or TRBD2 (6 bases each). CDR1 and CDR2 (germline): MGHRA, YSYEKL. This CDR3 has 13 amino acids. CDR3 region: CASSGGRWYEQYF. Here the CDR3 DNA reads TGCGCTTCCTCTGGGGGGCGGTGGTACGAGCAGTACTTC.

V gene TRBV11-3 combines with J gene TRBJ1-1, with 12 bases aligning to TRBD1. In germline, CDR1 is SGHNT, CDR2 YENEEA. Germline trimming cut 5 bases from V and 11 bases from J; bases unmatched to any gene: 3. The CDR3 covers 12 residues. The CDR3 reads CASSRDRGRAFF. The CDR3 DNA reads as TGTGCCAGCAGCCGGGACAGGGGGCGCGCTTTCTTT.